These 31 T cell receptor beta chains share one sample of origin, sequenced in a study of human T cells and chemical hapten exposure. Time point specified: pre-sensitization, week 0. Treatment denoted: therapeutic diphenylcyclopropenone sensitization with weekly scalp DPC. From the RACE reads, TCRdb called clonotypes with MiXCR, one entry per CDR3 protein. The profile covers under 90,000 distinct CDR3 sequences, with about 8.9% appearing a single time and 3.6% taken by the ten largest. This specimen consisted of whole blood, obtained in connection with sensitization to the hapten diphenylcyclopropenone (DPC). These receptors all stem from a woman aged 35 to 49 with alopecia areata. Some clones in this sample may be carry-over from other donors' samples.

This clonotype was seen many times. V usage is TRBV11-2 and J usage is TRBJ1-1; maybe TRBD1 (6 bases). V dropped 3 bases and J dropped 4 bases, with 9 bases sitting between them. Germline CDR1 SGHAT, CDR2 FQNNGV. This CDR3 is built from 13 residues. The chain's CDR3 is CASSFLGGTEAFF. The CDR3, as DNA: TGTGCCAGCAGCTTCCTAGGGGGCACTGAAGCTTTCTTT.

This clonotype was found many times. The CDR3, as DNA: TGTGCCAGCAGCTTATATACTCCCGGAACAACTAATGAAAAACTGTTTTTT. It specifies CASSLYTPGTTNEKLFF. The genes are TRBV7-6 and TRBJ1-4; D is unresolved. Germline V gene data show CDR1 as SGHVS and CDR2 as FNYEAQ. CDR3 length: 17 amino acids. V was cut by 2 bases and J by 0 bases, with 13 bases left in between.

V and J are TRBV7-6 and TRBJ2-6; D remains unclear. The CDR3 is made up of 14 amino acids. Trimming stripped 4 bases from V and 4 bases from J, with 8 bases between. The germline V gene encodes CDR1 SGHVS and CDR2 FNYEAQ. CDR3 sequence reads: CASSSPGGANVLTF. CDR3 nucleotides: TGTGCCAGCAGCTCGCCTGGGGGGGCCAACGTCCTGACTTTC.

There are many counts of this clonotype. The chain recombines TRBV20-1 with TRBJ2-3; 8 bases align to TRBD2. The CDR3 contains 17 residues. V gave up 6 bases and J gave up 3 bases; unmatched junction bases: 17. The germline CDR1 and CDR2 sequences are DFQATT and SNEGSKA (reference sequence). CDR3 nucleotides: TGCAGTGCCCCCGACGGGAGAGGAAGCGGGGGTACAGATACGCAGTATTTT. Encoded protein: CSAPDGRGSGGTDTQYF.

This clonotype was counted only a few times. The V call is TRBV4-2, the J call TRBJ1-1; tentatively, D is TRBD1 (5 bases). This CDR3 is 17 amino acids long. The germline V and J ends were trimmed by 3 bases and 1 base, with 18 bases remaining between them. Per germline, CDR1 LGHNA and CDR2 YNFKEQ. The CDR3 DNA reads TGTGCCAGCAGCCAGTTAGGGGCCCCGCGGGAGAACACTGAAGCTTTCTTT. Translating it yields CASSQLGAPRENTEAFF.

The chain joins TRBV5-1 to TRBJ2-2; D remains unclear. Germline CDR1 SGHRS, CDR2 YFSETQ. V was pared by 3 bases and J by 7 bases, with 7 bases between. CDR3 size: 12 residues. The CDR3 region is CASSSTVGELFF. CDR3 nucleotide sequence: TGCGCCAGCAGCTCTACGGTCGGGGAGCTGTTTTTT.

This rearrangement joins TRBV6-6 to TRBJ2-7; 9 bases are a match to TRBD1. The ends lost 3 bases at V and 1 base at J; junction bases unmatched: 13. Germline assignment: CDR1 MNHNY and CDR2 SVGAGI (reference sequence). This CDR3 is 18 amino acids long. This CDR3 reads CASSYSGGDRVGSYEQYF. As DNA, the CDR3 is TGTGCCAGCAGTTATTCCGGAGGGGACAGGGTTGGATCCTACGAGCAGTACTTC.

The table lists this clonotype with many counts. The V and J genes are TRBV7-9 and TRBJ2-7, with a weak D call TRBD2 (5 bases). This CDR3 comprises 14 residues. V lost 9 bases and J 3 bases, leaving 18 bases between the germline ends. The germline CDR1 and CDR2 sequences are SEHNR and FQNEAQ (reference sequence). The CDR3 nucleotides are TGTGCCAGTGAGGGCCGGGGTACGTACTACGAGCAGTACTTC. This codes for CASEGRGTYYEQYF. Full variable domain (remainder filled in from reference TRBV7-9 and TRBJ2-7): DTGVSQNPRHKITKRGQNVTFRCDPISEHNRLYWYRQTLGQGPEFLTYFQNEAQLEKSRLLSDRFSAERPKGSFSTLEIQRTEQGDSAMYLCASEGRGTYYEQYFGPGTRLTVT.

V usage is TRBV10-3 and J usage is TRBJ1-5; D possibly corresponds to TRBD1 (6 bases). CDR1 ENHRY and CDR2 SYGVKD come from the germline V gene. Trimming cost V 6 bases and J 5 bases, with 14 bases left between them. CDR3 length: 14 residues. The DNA of the CDR3 is TGTGCCATCAGGGGAGACAGGTGGGATCAGCCCCAGCATTTT. It translates to CAIRGDRWDQPQHF.

There are many counts of this clonotype. The rearrangement uses TRBV28 and TRBJ2-1, with TRBD2 as a possible D gene (6 bases). Between the trimmed V and J ends, which lost 3 bases and 13 bases, there was a span of 19 bases. Per the germline V gene, CDR1 is MDHEN and CDR2 is SYDVKM. This CDR3 is built from 14 residues. The CDR3 DNA sequence: TGTGCCAGCAGTTTCCCCCTAGCGCCAAGCTTACAGTTCTTC. It codes for CASSFPLAPSLQFF.

The V gene is TRBV24-1, the J gene TRBJ2-1; possibly TRBD2 for D (5 bases). Trimming stripped 5 bases from V and 9 bases from J, with 16 bases between. Germline CDR1 reads KGHDR; CDR2 reads SFDVKD. This CDR3 contains 14 residues. The CDR3 sequence is CATSGLAQTGEQFF. Written as DNA, the CDR3 is TGTGCCACCAGTGGTCTAGCTCAAACGGGTGAGCAGTTCTTC.

This clonotype was recorded many times. The CDR3 coding sequence is TGTGCCAGCAGAGGGACTAGCGGGGGCTCCTACGAGCAGTACTTC. Translated, it gives CASRGTSGGSYEQYF. The rearrangement links TRBV12-3 or TRBV12-4 to TRBJ2-7; the match to TRBD2 covers 14 bases. The CDR3 covers 15 residues. V lost 6 bases and J lost 0; bases outside the gene matches: 1.

This clonotype was counted many times. The gene calls are TRBV5-3 and TRBJ1-1, with a possible D match to TRBD1 (5 bases). TRBV5-3 has ORF status, its function being uncertain. The CDR3 totals 14 residues. V shed 0 bases and J shed 4 bases, with 10 bases lying between them. As DNA, the CDR3 is TGTGCCAGAAGCTTGGTGGGGGTAGCCACTGAAGCTTTCTTT. This codes for CARSLVGVATEAFF.

In its sample, this clonotype was seen many times. For the CDR3, the DNA is TGTGCCAGCAGCCCCCAAGGGGTAGCGGGAACCTACGAGCAGTACTTC. This encodes CASSPQGVAGTYEQYF. The chain is built from TRBV9 and TRBJ2-7; the match to TRBD2 covers 8 bases. The CDR3 totals 16 residues. Germline lookup yields CDR1 SGDLS and CDR2 YYNGEE. With V trimmed by 4 bases and J by 2 bases, 11 bases remained unmatched.

This clonotype was recorded many times. V gene TRBV2 combines with J gene TRBJ2-5; D not resolved. This CDR3 contains 13 residues. V was trimmed by 1 base and J by 7 bases, leaving 10 bases between them. Germline V CDR1 and CDR2: SNHLY, FYNNEI. Here the CDR3 reads CASSEVDRGTQYF. Here the CDR3 DNA reads TGTGCCAGCAGTGAAGTGGACCGAGGGACCCAGTACTTC. The complete variable domain, with remaining parts taken from reference TRBV2 and TRBJ2-5, reads EPEVTQTPSHQVTQMGQEVILRCVPISNHLYFYWYRQILGQKVEFLVSFYNNEISEKSEIFDDQFSVERPDGSNFTLKIRSTKLEDSAMYFCASSEVDRGTQYFGPGTRLLVL.

J is TRBJ2-7 and V is TRBV7-9; possibly TRBD1 or TRBD2 for D (6 bases each). Germline CDR1 is SEHNR and CDR2 is FQNEAQ (reference sequence). V lost 2 bases and J lost 4, with 15 bases in between. The CDR3 has 15 amino acids. CDR3 amino acids: CASSLSTGRPYEQYF. CDR3 nucleotide sequence: TGTGCCAGCAGCTTATCTACAGGGAGGCCGTACGAGCAGTACTTC.

The V gene is TRBV11-3, the J gene TRBJ1-1, with D possibly being TRBD1 (5 bases). The V gene lost 2 bases and the J gene lost 0 bases, with 13 bases spanning the gap. Per germline, CDR1 SGHNT and CDR2 YENEEA. This CDR3 has 16 amino acids. The CDR3 DNA sequence: TGTGCCAGCAGCTTAACAGAGGGACTTATGAACACTGAAGCTTTCTTT. Translated: CASSLTEGLMNTEAFF.

The chain is built from TRBV7-9 and TRBJ1-1; D is ambiguous. The V gene's germline CDR1 is SEHNR and CDR2 FQNEAQ (reference sequence). The ends were cut back, 1 base at V and 5 bases at J, with 11 bases in the middle. The CDR3 runs 14 residues. The CDR3 loop is CASSLGTIQTEAFF. The CDR3, as DNA: TGTGCCAGCAGCTTAGGGACCATCCAAACTGAAGCTTTCTTT.

There are many counts of this clonotype. The J gene is TRBJ1-2, the V gene TRBV4-3, with unresolved D. The V end lost 1 base, the J end lost 5 bases, and 11 bases lay between the germline ends. The CDR3 totals 14 residues. Germline values: CDR1 LGHNA, CDR2 YSLEER. The CDR3: CASSQARFNYGYTF. The CDR3, as DNA: TGCGCCAGCAGCCAAGCTAGGTTTAATTATGGCTACACCTTC.

V usage is TRBV20-1 and J usage is TRBJ2-1; either TRBD1 or TRBD2 may supply D (6 bases each). The CDR3 extends over 18 amino acids. The V end was cut by 1 base, the J end by 8 bases, with 27 bases between. Germline CDR1 reads DFQATT; CDR2 reads SNEGSKA (reference sequence). The CDR3 region is CSARGLGTSGEGGDEQFF. Written as DNA, the CDR3 is TGCAGTGCTAGAGGGTTAGGGACATCAGGCGAGGGGGGCGATGAGCAGTTCTTC.

This clonotype was recorded at least ten times. This chain's CDR3 is CASSEVQGLVSNYGYTF. The CDR3, as DNA: TGTGCCAGCAGTGAAGTCCAGGGCCTTGTATCAAACTATGGCTACACCTTC. The V and J genes are TRBV2 and TRBJ1-2; the D gene is possibly TRBD1 (5 bases). V was clipped by 1 base and J by 2 bases, with 17 bases between them. Germline assignment: CDR1 SNHLY and CDR2 FYNNEI. This CDR3 region has 17 residues. Full variable domain (outside the CDR3, taken from reference TRBV2 and TRBJ1-2): EPEVTQTPSHQVTQMGQEVILRCVPISNHLYFYWYRQILGQKVEFLVSFYNNEISEKSEIFDDQFSVERPDGSNFTLKIRSTKLEDSAMYFCASSEVQGLVSNYGYTFGSGTRLTVV.

On this clonotype: Just one base apart from a much larger clone, this may be a read error. The gene calls are TRBV13 and TRBJ2-7, with 7 bases fitting TRBD1. The length of the CDR3 is 14 residues. The V and J ends lost 5 bases and 1 base, in that order; junction bases with no gene match: 5. Germline V gene sequence: CDR1 PRHDT, CDR2 FYEKMQ (reference sequence). The CDR3 loop is CASSARDRSYEQYF. In DNA, the CDR3 is TGTGCCAGCAGCGCCCGGGACAGATCCTACGAGCAGTACTTC. The full variable domain, completed using reference TRBV13 and TRBJ2-7, is AAGVIQSPRHLIKEKRETATLKCYPIPRHDTVYWYQQGPGQDPQFLISFYEKMQSDKGSIPDRFSAQQFSDYHSELNMSSLELGDSALYFCASSARDRSYEQYFGPGTRLTVT.

This sequence joins TRBV11-2 and TRBJ2-7, with a weak D call TRBD1 (6 bases). The V gene lost 7 bases and the J gene lost 2 bases, with 12 bases spanning the gap. The CDR3 spans 13 residues. Germline lookup yields CDR1 SGHAT and CDR2 FQNNGV. DNA of the CDR3: TGTGCCAGCACGGGGACACCTCCCTACGAGCAGTACTTC. Translated, it gives CASTGTPPYEQYF.

This clonotype was detected a few times. This chain links TRBV5-6 with TRBJ1-1, with a weak D call TRBD1 (5 bases). The V gene lost 4 bases and the J gene lost 7 bases, with 11 bases spanning the gap. CDR3 length: 12 residues. The germline CDR1 and CDR2 sequences are SGHDT and YYEEEE. The CDR3 nucleotides read TGTGCCAGCAGCCCCTGGGGGGGTGAAGCTTTCTTT. Translated, it gives CASSPWGGEAFF.

The table lists this clonotype with many counts. This chain joins TRBV6-5 and TRBJ1-1; D remains ambiguous. The germline V gene encodes CDR1 MNHEY and CDR2 SVGAGI. The CDR3 covers 14 residues. V gave up 4 bases and J gave up 4 bases, with 13 bases separating them. The CDR3 here is CASSSRMLFTEAFF. The CDR3 DNA follows: TGTGCCAGCAGTTCCCGGATGTTATTCACTGAAGCTTTCTTT.

This clonotype showed up many times. V and J are TRBV7-2 and TRBJ2-1; the D gene is possibly TRBD1 (6 bases). The V end was cut by 8 bases, the J end by 0 bases, with 14 bases between. Germline V lookup: CDR1 SGHTA, CDR2 FQGNSA. The CDR3 runs to 15 residues. This chain's CDR3 is CASSTGPLSYNEQFF. CDR3 bases: TGTGCCAGCTCCACAGGGCCCCTCTCCTACAATGAGCAGTTCTTC.

In its sample, this clonotype was seen a few times. This rearrangement joins TRBV6-5 to TRBJ2-7; the D gene is possibly TRBD1 (6 bases). This CDR3 has 14 amino acids. The germline V gene encodes CDR1 MNHEY and CDR2 SVGAGI. The V end lost 0 bases, the J end lost 2 bases, and 8 bases lay between the germline ends. The CDR3 DNA reads TGTGCCAGCAGTTACTCGGGGGACACCTACGAGCAGTACTTC. Translating gives CASSYSGDTYEQYF.

This rearrangement joins TRBV4-2 to TRBJ2-3, with D tentatively TRBD2 (6 bases). This CDR3 is 16 amino acids long. V lost 4 bases, J lost 5 bases, and 19 bases lay in between. Per germline, CDR1 LGHNA and CDR2 YNFKEQ. The CDR3 DNA reads as TGTGCCAGCAGCCCGGGTGAGGGAGGAGGGATAGATACGCAGTATTTT. It translates to CASSPGEGGGIDTQYF.

This sequence joins TRBV12-3 or TRBV12-4 and TRBJ2-7, with TRBD2 identical over 12 bases. The ends lost 1 base at V and 4 bases at J; junction bases unmatched: 2. This CDR3 has 15 amino acids. Written as DNA, the CDR3 is TGTGCCAGCAGTTTAGGGACTAGCGGGATGTACGAGCAGTACTTC. This codes for CASSLGTSGMYEQYF.

This clonotype was seen only a few times. CDR3 in amino acids: CASSPQGTYNSPLHF. The CDR3 DNA is TGTGCCAGCAGCCCACAGGGTACCTATAATTCACCCCTCCACTTT. The rearrangement joins TRBV7-9 to TRBJ1-6; possible D gene TRBD1, 6 bases. This CDR3 is 15 amino acids long. Germline CDR1 and CDR2: SEHNR and FQNEAQ (reference sequence). V was trimmed by 5 bases and J by 2 bases, leaving 10 bases between them.

This clonotype appeared a few times. A much bigger clone sits one base away, suggesting this may be a read error. V and J are TRBV7-7 and TRBJ2-5; D might be TRBD1 (5 bases). V was pared by 3 bases and J by 0 bases, with 5 bases between. Germline values: CDR1 SSHAT, CDR2 FNYEAQ (reference sequence). The CDR3 loop spans 13 amino acids. Here the CDR3 DNA reads TGTGCCAGCAGCTTGGGGCACCAAGAGACCCAGTACTTC. Translation gives CASSLGHQETQYF.